One sample yielded the 30 T cell receptor beta chains listed below, sequenced in a study of T-cell reconstitution after alpha-beta-depleted transplantation in children. Unique molecular identifiers were used in preparing the TCRbeta library. MiXCR, run by TCRdb on the PCR reads, gives a single entry per CDR3 protein. There are roughly 670,000 distinct CDR3 sequences in the sample; over 10% occur only once, and 0.79% lies in the top ten. The sequenced sample was PBMCs, obtained before TCRalphabeta/CD19-depleted stem cell transplant. These receptors all stem from a girl aged 2 to 9 with congenital amegakaryocytic thrombocytopenia, due to receive a stem cell transplant.

The V call is TRBV2, the J call TRBJ2-1; 8 nucleotides agree with TRBD2. Trimming cost V 6 bases and J 1 base; bases outside gene matches: 23. CDR3 length equals 21 residues. Looked up from germline, CDR1 is SNHLY and CDR2 is FYNNEI. The CDR3 nucleotides are TGTGCCAGCAGCGGAAGCACCGGACAACTAGCGGCGGGGCGATCCTACAATGAGCAGTTCTTC. The encoded protein is CASSGSTGQLAAGRSYNEQFF.

CDR3 DNA: TGCGCCAGCAGCTTAAAACTAGCGTGGCATGAGCAGTTCTTC. Translating it yields CASSLKLAWHEQFF. The V gene is TRBV5-1, the J gene TRBJ2-1; TRBD2 matches 7 bases. Germline V CDR1 and CDR2: SGHRS, YFSETQ. The CDR3 totals 14 residues. Trimming cost V 2 bases and J 8 bases; bases outside gene matches: 7. The variable domain in full, with the rest retrieved from reference TRBV5-1 and TRBJ2-1, is KAGVTQTPRYLIKTRGQQVTLSCSPISGHRSVSWYQQTPGQGLQFLFEYFSETQRNKGNFPGRFSGRQFSNSRSEMNVSTLELGDSALYLCASSLKLAWHEQFFGPGTRLTVL.

This clonotype was seen a few times. This chain joins TRBV5-1 and TRBJ2-4; TRBD2 matches at 9 bases. Trimming cost V 0 bases and J 5 bases; bases outside gene matches: 6. This CDR3 comprises 16 residues. Germline V gene lookup returns CDR1 SGHRS and CDR2 YFSETQ. This chain's CDR3 is CASSLASTSGQNIQYF. The CDR3 DNA reads as TGCGCCAGCAGCTTGGCCTCGACTAGCGGTCAAAACATTCAGTACTTC.

Ten or more counts support this clonotype. The chain uses TRBV12-3 or TRBV12-4 and TRBJ1-2; weak D call: TRBD1 (5 bases). This CDR3 has 14 amino acids. With 6 bases removed from V and 1 base from J, the gap between germline ends came to 12 bases. The CDR3 protein is CASSPQVLNYGYTF. In DNA form, the CDR3 reads TGTGCCAGCAGCCCACAGGTTCTTAACTATGGCTACACCTTC.

V usage is TRBV2 and J usage is TRBJ2-3; no firm D call. The CDR3 spans 14 residues. Germline CDR1 is SNHLY and CDR2 is FYNNEI. Trimming left V 8 bases short and J 3 bases short, with 15 bases between. Here the CDR3 reads CASGRSLGTDTQYF. The CDR3 DNA reads TGTGCCAGCGGCCGCTCCCTAGGGACAGATACGCAGTATTTT.

This clonotype was detected only a few times. This chain joins TRBV5-1 and TRBJ2-1; 13 bases match TRBD2. This CDR3 has 17 amino acids. CDR1 and CDR2 (germline): SGHRS, YFSETQ. The junction had 9 bases not matched to a gene; V was cut back by 4 bases and J by 5 bases. The CDR3 coding sequence is TGCGCCAGCAGCCAAGGGACTAGCGGGACGATGCACAATGAGCAGTTCTTC. Translation gives CASSQGTSGTMHNEQFF.

V is TRBV20-1 and J is TRBJ2-1; D is tentatively TRBD1 or TRBD2 (5 bases each). CDR1 is DFQATT and CDR2 is SNEGSKA in the germline V gene (reference sequence). V shed 0 bases and J shed 13 bases, with 10 bases lying between them. The CDR3 runs to 11 residues. For the CDR3, the DNA is TGCAGTGCTAGAGAGGGGGTGTTTCAGTTCTTC. This encodes CSAREGVFQFF.

The sample holds a few counts of this clonotype. This sequence joins TRBV28 and TRBJ1-2; 7 nucleotides match TRBD1. There are 15 residues in the CDR3. Germline trimming cut 5 bases from V and 2 bases from J; bases unmatched to any gene: 8. Germline loops: CDR1 MDHEN, CDR2 SYDVKM. CDR3 residues: CASSGARGLNYGYTF. In nucleotides, the CDR3 is TGTGCCAGCAGTGGGGCAAGGGGGCTGAACTATGGCTACACCTTC.

There are many counts of this clonotype. The chain combines TRBV9 with TRBJ2-1; no firm D call. Germline CDR1 reads SGDLS; CDR2 reads YYNGEE. CDR3 length: 11 residues. V was pared by 3 bases and J by 9 bases, with 7 bases between. CDR3 coding DNA: TGTGCCAGCAGCGCATCGGGTGAGCAGTTCTTC. Translation gives CASSASGEQFF.

The count of this clonotype is one. It may be a read error: a sequence one base away is much more abundant. The chain has TRBV28 and TRBJ1-1; D ambiguous. The V gene lost 1 base and the J gene lost 1 base, with 7 bases spanning the gap. Germline loops: CDR1 MDHEN, CDR2 SYDVKM. The CDR3 totals 14 residues. The CDR3: CASSLLPANTEAFF. The CDR3 nucleotides are TGTGCCAGCAGTTTATTACCCGCGAACACTGAAGCTTTCTTT.

The chain recombines TRBV2 with TRBJ2-5, with D perhaps matching TRBD1 or TRBD2 (5 bases each). Germline CDR1 SNHLY, CDR2 FYNNEI. V lost 9 bases to trimming and J lost 8 bases, with 31 bases between them. The CDR3 is made up of 17 amino acids. This chain's CDR3 is CASAGAPPGISVDTQYF. The DNA for the CDR3 is TGTGCCAGTGCCGGGGCGCCCCCCGGCATATCCGTAGACACCCAGTACTTC. Based on the CDR3 plus reference TRBV2 and TRBJ2-5, the full variable domain is EPEVTQTPSHQVTQMGQEVILRCVPISNHLYFYWYRQILGQKVEFLVSFYNNEISEKSEIFDDQFSVERPDGSNFTLKIRSTKLEDSAMYFCASAGAPPGISVDTQYFGPGTRLLVL.

This chain connects TRBV5-6 to TRBJ2-2, with a weak D call TRBD1 (6 bases). The CDR3 runs to 16 residues. V shed 2 bases and J shed 2 bases, with 13 bases lying between them. In germline, CDR1 is SGHDT, CDR2 YYEEEE. This CDR3 reads CASSFVGAPNTGELFF. In DNA, the CDR3 is TGTGCCAGCAGCTTTGTGGGGGCCCCCAACACCGGGGAGCTGTTTTTT.

This clonotype was recorded at least ten times. The V call is TRBV6-5, the J call TRBJ2-7, with D perhaps matching TRBD1 or TRBD2 (5 bases each). Germline V CDR1 and CDR2: MNHEY, SVGAGI. The V gene lost 2 bases and the J gene lost 6 bases, with 23 bases spanning the gap. There are 17 residues in the CDR3. The CDR3 spells CASSYPSNSGFRVEQYF. For the CDR3, the DNA is TGTGCCAGCAGTTACCCCTCTAATTCGGGGTTCAGGGTCGAGCAGTACTTC.

This clonotype came up a few times. The CDR3 region has the DNA TGCAGTGCTAAAGCAGGGGGCTTGGGCTACACCTTC. It codes for CSAKAGGLGYTF. This sequence joins TRBV20-1 and TRBJ1-2; 8 bases line up with TRBD1. This CDR3 contains 12 residues. The germline V gene encodes CDR1 DFQATT and CDR2 SNEGSKA (reference sequence). V shed 4 bases and J 8 bases; nucleotides not matched to a gene: 6.

Note on this clonotype: This sequence may be a read error, since a much larger clone differs from it by one base. The rearrangement uses TRBV5-1 and TRBJ2-1; D perhaps matches TRBD1 (5 bases). The germline gives CDR1 SGHRS, CDR2 YFSETQ. This CDR3 contains 16 residues. V gave up 0 bases and J gave up 7 bases, with 17 bases separating them. CDR3: CASSLEGLGIWNEQFF. The CDR3 DNA sequence: TGCGCCAGCAGCTTGGAGGGGCTAGGCATTTGGAATGAGCAGTTCTTC.

This clonotype was counted a few times. This chain links TRBV6-1 with TRBJ1-5; D uncertain. Trimming removed 2 bases from V and 6 bases from J, with 8 bases in between. Germline CDR1 reads MNHNS; CDR2 reads SASEGT. The CDR3 totals 13 residues. The CDR3 DNA is TGTGCCAGCAGTGAATCTCGGCTTCAGCCCCAGCATTTT. As protein: CASSESRLQPQHF.

This clonotype has ten or more counts. This rearrangement joins TRBV9 to TRBJ1-6, with D perhaps matching TRBD1 (5 bases). The germline V gene has CDR1 SGDLS and CDR2 YYNGEE. V was shortened by 4 bases and J by 8 bases, with 10 bases between the two germline ends. The length of the CDR3 is 13 residues. The DNA of the CDR3 is TGTGCCAGCAGCCCGGGGGTTCATTCACCCCTCCACTTT. It encodes CASSPGVHSPLHF.

The chain links TRBV12-3 or TRBV12-4 to TRBJ2-1; 8 bases fit TRBD1. There are 15 residues in the CDR3. V dropped 4 bases and J dropped 8; count of bases not matched to a gene: 10. The chain's CDR3 is CASSSRDRPFDEQFF. CDR3 in DNA: TGTGCCAGCAGTTCCCGGGACAGGCCTTTCGATGAGCAGTTCTTC.

In this sample, this clonotype turned up a few times. The V and J genes are TRBV4-1 and TRBJ2-2; 9 nucleotides align to TRBD2. The CDR3 spans 19 residues. The germline V gene encodes CDR1 MGHRA and CDR2 YSYEKL. Trimming took 6 bases from V and 0 from J; bases not matched to a gene: 14. DNA for the CDR3: TGCGCCAGCAGTCAGAGGACGGGACTAGCCATTCCGAACACCGGGGAGCTGTTTTTT. Translating it yields CASSQRTGLAIPNTGELFF.

The chain employs TRBV2 and TRBJ1-2, with D possibly TRBD1 on 5 matching bases. Germline V lookup: CDR1 SNHLY, CDR2 FYNNEI. The CDR3 consists of 14 residues. Trimming took off 1 base at V and 8 bases at J, with 14 bases between the two ends. The CDR3 loop reads CASSEGDGRSGYTF. The CDR3 DNA is TGTGCCAGCAGTGAAGGGGACGGAAGATCCGGCTACACCTTC.

This sequence joins TRBV7-6 and TRBJ2-1, with D possibly being TRBD2 (6 bases). V was cut by 0 bases and J by 9 bases, with 15 bases left in between. Germline CDR1 reads SGHVS; CDR2 reads FNYEAQ. The CDR3 is 15 amino acids. CDR3 DNA sequence: TGTGCCAGCAGCTTAGCCCCGGAGGGCCTAGGTGAGCAGTTCTTC. It codes for CASSLAPEGLGEQFF.

The V call is TRBV4-1, the J call TRBJ2-7; 7 bases map to TRBD2. Germline assignment: CDR1 MGHRA and CDR2 YSYEKL. The V gene end was trimmed by 3 bases and the J gene end by 2 bases; junction bases not matched to a gene: 16. The CDR3 has 18 amino acids. The CDR3 region is CASSQILRRGREPYEQYF. CDR3 DNA sequence: TGCGCCAGCAGCCAGATCCTACGTCGGGGGAGGGAGCCCTACGAGCAGTACTTC.

This clonotype was detected only a few times. The rearrangement links TRBV20-1 to TRBJ2-7; TRBD1 aligns across 11 bases. V shed 6 bases and J 3 bases; nucleotides not matched to a gene: 19. This CDR3 contains 18 residues. Germline V lookup: CDR1 DFQATT, CDR2 SNEGSKA (reference sequence). CDR3 coding DNA: TGCAGTGCCTCGCGAAAGGACAGGGGGCCTTGGTCTTTCTACGAGCAGTACTTC. Its protein is CSASRKDRGPWSFYEQYF.

This clonotype was seen ten or more times. The chain joins TRBV5-5 to TRBJ2-4; the match to TRBD2 covers 8 bases. The CDR3 loop spans 16 amino acids. Trimming took 4 bases from V and 0 from J; bases not matched to a gene: 6. Germline CDR1 and CDR2: SGHKS and YYEKEE (reference sequence). In DNA form, the CDR3 reads TGTGCCAGCAGCGGGTTTAGCGGGACAGCCAAAAACATTCAGTACTTC. Protein product: CASSGFSGTAKNIQYF.

The genes are TRBV28 and TRBJ2-3, with D uncertain. Trimming left V 6 bases short and J 0 bases short, with 10 bases between. The CDR3 totals 14 residues. The germline V gene encodes CDR1 MDHEN and CDR2 SYDVKM. This chain's CDR3 is CASRPPDSTDTQYF. CDR3 DNA: TGTGCCAGCAGACCTCCCGACAGCACAGATACGCAGTATTTT.

This clonotype was recorded a few times. The chain recombines TRBV7-8 with TRBJ2-3; 14 positions match TRBD2. Trimming took 8 bases from V and 6 from J; bases not matched to a gene: 10. Germline V gives CDR1 SGHVS, CDR2 FQNEAQ. This CDR3 has 16 amino acids. CDR3 residues: CASGGRLAGGWDTQYF. The DNA of the CDR3 is TGTGCCAGCGGAGGGAGACTAGCGGGAGGGTGGGATACGCAGTATTTT.

The chain carries TRBV7-2 and TRBJ1-3; no definite D call. Trimming took off 3 bases at V and 0 bases at J, with 15 bases between the two ends. The CDR3 extends over 17 amino acids. Germline V gives CDR1 SGHTA, CDR2 FQGNSA. This CDR3 reads CASSFATEDGSGNTIYF. CDR3 DNA: TGTGCCAGCAGCTTCGCGACCGAGGACGGCTCTGGAAACACCATATATTTT. Full variable domain (remainder filled in from reference TRBV7-2 and TRBJ1-3): GAGVSQSPSNKVTEKGKDVELRCDPISGHTALYWYRQSLGQGLEFLIYFQGNSAPDKSGLPSDRFSAERTGGSVSTLTIQRTQQEDSAVYLCASSFATEDGSGNTIYFGEGSWLTVV.

For this clonotype: With a much larger clone just one base away, this may be a read error. The rearrangement uses TRBV6-1 and TRBJ1-5; 7 positions agree with TRBD1. With 10 bases clipped from V and 0 bases from J, the junction kept 9 bases outside the gene matches. The CDR3 runs to 15 residues. The germline V gene encodes CDR1 MNHNS and CDR2 SASEGT. The CDR3 is CANRITGVSNQPQHF. CDR3 sequence (DNA): TGTGCCAACCGAATCACAGGGGTTAGCAATCAGCCCCAGCATTTT.

This clonotype appeared a few times. The V and J genes are TRBV5-1 and TRBJ2-7, with 8 bases lining up with TRBD1. V shed 0 bases, J shed 5 bases, and the junction held 4 bases outside the gene matches. The CDR3 extends over 14 amino acids. Germline values: CDR1 SGHRS, CDR2 YFSETQ. The CDR3 DNA reads TGCGCCAGCAGCTTGGGACAGGGGAGCAACGAGCAGTACTTC. The encoded protein is CASSLGQGSNEQYF.

There are many counts of this clonotype. This chain uses TRBV18 with TRBJ2-7, with TRBD2 matching over 8 bases. Germline V lookup: CDR1 KGHSH, CDR2 LQKENI. With 3 bases clipped from V and 2 bases from J, the junction kept 6 bases outside the gene matches. CDR3 length: 15 residues. This chain's CDR3 is CASSPMAGGTYEQYF. In DNA form, the CDR3 reads TGTGCCAGCTCACCGATGGCGGGGGGTACCTACGAGCAGTACTTC.